This T cell receptor beta chain was captured in a study of PD-1 blockade in mismatch repair-deficient tumors. Study details: All were previously treated, progressing patients with some twelve mismatch repair-deficient cancer types. Regarding the study as a whole: Tumor-resident clones, often undetectable pretreatment in blood, expanded then contracted after pembrolizumab.

Assay: immunoSEQ multiplex PCR; the TCRdb copy retains only in-frame clones and omits some. The repertoire holds some 120,000 clones, with 86% as singletons. The TCR-sequenced patients were three responders to pembrolizumab. The CDR3 is 13 amino acids. V was clipped by 3 bases and J by 4 bases, with 7 bases between them. Per germline, CDR1 SGHDN and CDR2 FVKESK. Details on this clone: The antigen is unknown.

The TCR originated in an adult with mismatch repair-deficient cancer. The material sequenced was peripheral blood, taken 44 weeks after starting pembrolizumab. The rearrangement uses TRBV14 and TRBJ1-3; D not resolved. CDR3 amino acids: CASSQEPGNTIYF. The CDR3 DNA sequence: TGTGCCAGCAGCCAGGAGCCGGGAAACACCATATATTTT.